The 22 T cell receptor beta chains below all came from one sample that was sequenced in a study of T cells in Graves' hyperthyroidism and ophthalmopathy (dated 2019 in TCRdb). Libraries were made using multiplex PCR. The instrument was an Illumina HiSeq 2000. The TCR beta CDR3 regions were amplified from RNA transcripts. The first round of RT-PCR for the TCR CDR3 was performed with the HTBI primer set and the Qiagen OneStep RT-PCR kit. Clones were called with MiXCR by TCRdb after fastp trimmed the public reads at Q25, and only in-frame beta chains were retained. Under each unique CDR3 protein, matching rows form one entry showing the most common genes and DNA. The sample table records over 150,000 distinct CDR3 sequences; over 15% of these occur just once. The ten largest clones capture about 29% of the sample. The specimen was blood. All receptors derive from a woman aged 50 to 60 with Graves' hyperthyroidism.

This clonotype was seen a few times. The chain employs TRBV5-6 and TRBJ2-2; D uncertain. Germline V gives CDR1 SGHDT, CDR2 YYEEEE. V was trimmed by 4 bases and J by 6 bases, leaving 7 bases between them. This CDR3 contains 12 residues. The CDR3 DNA reads TGTGCCAGCAGCCCTGGACCCGGGGAGCTGTTTTTT. Translating it yields CASSPGPGELFF.

This clonotype was counted ten times or more. This chain uses TRBV28 with TRBJ2-7, with D unclear. The germline V gene encodes CDR1 MDHEN and CDR2 SYDVKM. This CDR3 has 15 amino acids. Trimming removed 3 bases from V and 0 bases from J, with 12 bases in between. In DNA form, the CDR3 reads TGTGCCAGCAGTTTCGGGCACTCGAGCTCCTACGAGCAGTACTTC. Its protein product is CASSFGHSSSYEQYF.

In this sample, this clonotype turned up a few times. The J gene is TRBJ2-3, the V gene TRBV10-1; D gene uncertain. CDR3 length: 15 residues. V lost 3 bases and J lost 0, with 10 bases in between. Germline loops: CDR1 WNHNN, CDR2 SYGVQD (reference sequence). DNA of the CDR3: TGCGCCAGCAGTGAAGGCACCATAAGCACAGATACGCAGTATTTT. This encodes CASSEGTISTDTQYF.

This clonotype has ten or more counts. V and J are TRBV28 and TRBJ2-5; 12 bases line up with TRBD2. The CDR3 loop spans 15 amino acids. The germline gives CDR1 MDHEN, CDR2 SYDVKM. Unmatched junction bases numbered 5, after V lost 5 bases and J lost 4 bases. This chain's CDR3 is CASSPRTSGAETQYF. CDR3 sequence (DNA): TGTGCCAGCAGTCCCCGGACTAGCGGGGCAGAGACCCAGTACTTC.

This clonotype was counted many times. The chain carries TRBV19 and TRBJ2-1; D remains ambiguous. The CDR3 is made up of 16 amino acids. Deletions cut 3 bases from V and 6 bases from J, with 18 bases between. Looked up from germline, CDR1 is LNHDA and CDR2 is SQIVND (reference sequence). CDR3 region: CASSMQRPSTANEQFF. The DNA for the CDR3 is TGTGCCAGTAGTATGCAGAGACCCTCTACCGCCAATGAGCAGTTCTTC. The whole variable domain, remainder taken from reference TRBV19 and TRBJ2-1, is DGGITQSPKYLFRKEGQNVTLSCEQNLNHDAMYWYRQDPGQGLRLIYYSQIVNDFQKGDIAEGYSVSREKKESFPLTVTSAQKNPTAFYLCASSMQRPSTANEQFFGPGTRLTVL.

This clonotype has just one count. The chain carries TRBV11-2 and TRBJ1-4, with TRBD1 matching over 9 bases. This CDR3 is built from 15 residues. V trimming: 4 bases; J trimming: 7 bases; junction bases outside the gene matches: 7. Germline loops: CDR1 SGHAT, CDR2 FQNNGV. CDR3 DNA: TGTGCCAGCAGCTCTACGGGACAGGGAAGTGAAAAACTGTTTTTT. Its translation is CASSSTGQGSEKLFF.

The genes are TRBV28 and TRBJ2-5, with 9 bases lining up with TRBD1. Germline lookup yields CDR1 MDHEN and CDR2 SYDVKM. With 3 bases clipped from V and 6 bases from J, the junction kept 11 bases outside the gene matches. The CDR3 sequence is 16 residues long. Here the CDR3 DNA reads TGTGCCAGCAGTTTGGAAGGGACAGGGAATTTAAAGACCCAGTACTTC. This encodes CASSLEGTGNLKTQYF.

At least ten counts were recorded for this clonotype. This sequence joins TRBV19 and TRBJ2-3; TRBD1 matches at 9 bases. Germline V gene data show CDR1 as LNHDA and CDR2 as SQIVND (reference sequence). The trim removed 3 bases at V and 0 bases at J, leaving 7 bases unmatched. The CDR3 has 17 amino acids. CDR3 nucleotide sequence: TGTGCCAGTAGTATTGGACAGGGGTTCGCTAGCACAGATACGCAGTATTTT. This encodes CASSIGQGFASTDTQYF.

This clonotype has at least ten counts. The genes are TRBV28 and TRBJ1-2, with D possibly being TRBD1 (5 bases). Trimming shortened V by 3 bases and J by 9 bases, and 14 bases separated the two germline ends. This CDR3 is built from 13 residues. Per the germline V gene, CDR1 is MDHEN and CDR2 is SYDVKM. CDR3 sequence (DNA): TGTGCCAGCAGTTTGGGGACGATGGGGAGCTACACCTTC. Its protein is CASSLGTMGSYTF.

The V gene is TRBV7-2, the J gene TRBJ1-1, with 12 bases that match TRBD1. Trimming at V came to 4 bases and at J to 4 bases, leaving 7 bases not matched to a gene. Germline-derived CDR1 and CDR2 are SGHTA and FQGNSA. This CDR3 is 16 amino acids long. This CDR3 is CASSSGQGAIGTEAFF. The CDR3 region has the DNA TGTGCCAGCAGCTCGGGACAGGGGGCAATCGGCACTGAAGCTTTCTTT.

This clonotype came up a few times. V gene TRBV4-1 combines with J gene TRBJ1-2; unclear D gene. Trimming left V 0 bases short and J 8 bases short, with 25 bases between. The CDR3 is made up of 18 amino acids. Looked up from germline, CDR1 is MGHRA and CDR2 is YSYEKL. The CDR3 protein is CASSQDSARSDFRGGYTF. DNA for the CDR3: TGCGCCAGCAGCCAAGATTCAGCCAGGTCCGATTTCCGTGGGGGCTACACCTTC.

This clonotype was observed many times. The gene calls are TRBV29-1 and TRBJ1-1; 8 positions match TRBD1. Per the germline V gene, CDR1 is SQVTM and CDR2 is ANQGSEA. This CDR3 region has 16 residues. The ends lost 0 bases at V and 5 bases at J; junction bases unmatched: 11. CDR3 nucleotides: TGCAGCGTTGAAGATGCCACAGGGGGATTGGAAACTGAAGCTTTCTTT. Translating gives CSVEDATGGLETEAFF.

This rearrangement joins TRBV6-1 to TRBJ2-7; no reliable D call. Germline V lookup: CDR1 MNHNS, CDR2 SASEGT. V dropped 1 base and J dropped 0 bases, with 10 bases sitting between them. The CDR3 runs 15 residues. The CDR3: CASSEDRGSSYEQYF. DNA for the CDR3: TGTGCCAGCAGTGAAGATCGTGGAAGCTCCTACGAGCAGTACTTC.

This clonotype was seen repeatedly, ten times or more. The J gene is TRBJ2-7, the V gene TRBV4-1; D is perhaps TRBD1 (6 bases). The CDR3 contains 14 residues. V was cut by 3 bases and J by 4 bases, with 13 bases left in between. Germline V lookup: CDR1 MGHRA, CDR2 YSYEKL. This CDR3 reads CASSHPTGQYEQYF. The CDR3 bases are TGCGCCAGCAGCCACCCGACAGGCCAGTACGAGCAGTACTTC.

The CDR3 sequence: CASSFGTPGETQYF. CDR3 coding DNA: TGCGCCAGCAGCTTCGGGACTCCGGGGGAGACCCAGTACTTC. The chain joins TRBV5-1 to TRBJ2-5; TRBD2 is a possible D gene (6 bases). Germline values: CDR1 SGHRS, CDR2 YFSETQ. Trimming took off 2 bases at V and 5 bases at J, with 13 bases between the two ends. The CDR3 has 14 amino acids.

The rearrangement uses TRBV11-2 and TRBJ2-5; D call uncertain. Trimming took off 6 bases at V and 7 bases at J, with 12 bases between the two ends. Germline CDR1 reads SGHAT; CDR2 reads FQNNGV. The CDR3 is 12 amino acids. CDR3 sequence reads: CASRSPTGTQYF. The CDR3 nucleotides are TGTGCCAGCAGATCTCCAACTGGGACCCAGTACTTC.

This clonotype was picked up many times. The chain combines TRBV3-1 with TRBJ2-3; possibly TRBD1 for D (6 bases). The CDR3 sequence is 15 residues long. Germline-derived CDR1 and CDR2 are LGHDT and YNNKEL (reference sequence). The V and J ends lost 1 base and 2 bases respectively, with 10 bases between them. The CDR3 loop reads CASSQVGGLTDTQYF. CDR3 coding DNA: TGTGCCAGCAGCCAAGTTGGGGGCCTCACAGATACGCAGTATTTT.

This clonotype was detected ten times or more. The chain recombines TRBV19 with TRBJ2-1, with D possibly matching TRBD1 (6 bases). The CDR3 has 18 residues. Germline values: CDR1 LNHDA, CDR2 SQIVND (reference sequence). V was cut by 3 bases and J by 4 bases, with 22 bases left in between. This chain's CDR3 is CASSISPVTGRRYNEQFF. CDR3 nucleotides: TGTGCCAGTAGTATCTCCCCTGTGACAGGTCGTAGGTACAATGAGCAGTTCTTC. The whole variable domain, remainder taken from reference TRBV19 and TRBJ2-1, is DGGITQSPKYLFRKEGQNVTLSCEQNLNHDAMYWYRQDPGQGLRLIYYSQIVNDFQKGDIAEGYSVSREKKESFPLTVTSAQKNPTAFYLCASSISPVTGRRYNEQFFGPGTRLTVL.

The sample holds a few counts of this clonotype. With a much larger clone just one base away, this may be a read error. The chain recombines TRBV2 with TRBJ2-2, with D perhaps TRBD2 (6 bases). This CDR3 has 15 residues. The germline gives CDR1 SNHLY, CDR2 FYNNEI. CDR3 in DNA: TGTGCCAGCAGTGAGAGGGAGGCGAACACCGGGGAGCTGCTTTTT. Protein sequence: CASSEREANTGELLF. Full variable domain (rest looked up from reference TRBV2 and TRBJ2-2): EPEVTQTPSHQVTQMGQEVILRCVPISNHLYFYWYRQILGQKVEFLVSFYNNEISEKSEIFDDQFSVERPDGSNFTLKIRSTKLEDSAMYFCASSEREANTGELLFGEGSRLTVL.

This clonotype was detected many times. V gene TRBV2 combines with J gene TRBJ1-5, with D unclear. In germline, CDR1 is SNHLY, CDR2 FYNNEI. Trimming cost V 1 base and J 4 bases, with 11 bases left between them. The CDR3 is 15 residues long. CDR3 sequence reads: CASSEGSGVNQPQHF. The CDR3 bases are TGTGCCAGCAGTGAAGGGTCTGGGGTTAATCAGCCCCAGCATTTT.

This clonotype was recorded many times. The genes are TRBV2 and TRBJ1-2; maybe TRBD1 (5 bases). CDR1 SNHLY and CDR2 FYNNEI come from the germline V gene. V shed 7 bases and J shed 7 bases, with 19 bases lying between them. The CDR3 sequence is 14 residues long. The CDR3 here is CASTQKGDAGGYTF. In DNA, the CDR3 is TGTGCCAGCACTCAAAAAGGGGACGCCGGTGGCTACACCTTC.

This clonotype was observed at least ten times. The V gene is TRBV4-3, the J gene TRBJ1-1; no definite D call. Germline V gene sequence: CDR1 LGHNA, CDR2 YSLEER. V was trimmed by 0 bases and J by 5 bases, leaving 13 bases between them. The CDR3 is 15 amino acids. The CDR3 nucleotides read TGCGCCAGCAGCCAAGATAGGGCCCGGCTAACTGAAGCTTTCTTT. Translation gives CASSQDRARLTEAFF.